This TCR beta chain was captured by sequencing in a study of blood T cells in healthy people across ages. This clonotype showed up many times. A second about 6 to 12 cycle PCR used barcoded and J-beta primers. TCRdb recomputed calls from the 5' RACE reads with MiXCR, one row per CDR3 protein. The sample carries about 900,000 distinct CDR3 sequences, approximately 67% recorded once. This CDR3 comprises 15 residues. In germline, CDR1 is LGHDT, CDR2 YNNKEL (reference sequence). The V segment lost 2 bases and the J segment 2 bases; nucleotides outside the gene matches: 4. The gene calls are TRBV3-1 and TRBJ2-7; 9 nucleotides agree with TRBD2. The source of this sequence is a man younger than 40 in good health. Specimen: blood. The CDR3 nucleotides read TGTGCCAGCAGCCAAAACCTAGCGGGGACCTACGAGCAGTACTTC. Amino acids: CASSQNLAGTYEQYF.